These T cell receptor beta chains were read from a single sample in a study of blood T cell repertoires in COVID-19. Libraries were prepared by immunoSEQ multiplex PCR; TCRdb keeps only in-frame clonotypes and omits some of them. The table includes hundreds of thousands of clones, 80% to 90% detected once. The source material was peripheral blood. All receptors derive from a woman in her 30s with active or convalescent COVID-19. The CDR3 runs from the conserved cysteine through the conserved F or W. A D gene is named only where the DNA matches it firmly. Not every row has a clone size; where given, it reads once, few, many or a size class.

j_call d_call clone_size v_call cdr3_nt cdr3_aa
TRBJ2-7 TRBD1 NA TRBV27 TGTGCCAGCAGTTGGGACAGGAGAAGCTCCTACGAGCAGTACTTC CASSWDRRSSYEQYF
TRBJ1-2 TRBD1 few TRBV18 TGTGCCAGCTCACCCAGTCCCGGACAGGGGTATTCGAAAGACTATGGCTACACCTTC CASSPSPGQGYSKDYGYTF
TRBJ2-1 TRBD2 NA TRBV5-1 TGCGCCAGCAGCCCTTTTATAGCGGGAGGGCCGCCCTCATACAATGAGCAGTTCTTC CASSPFIAGGPPSYNEQFF
TRBJ1-4 TRBD1 NA TRBV6-5 TGTGCCAGCAGCTATCGGGACAGGTCTAATGAAAAACTGTTTTTT CASSYRDRSNEKLFF
TRBJ1-2 NA NA TRBV5-4 TGTGCCAGCAGTTTTCAACTCGACAGTCACTATGGCTACACCTTC CASSFQLDSHYGYTF
TRBJ1-1 TRBD1 NA TRBV5-6 TGTGCCAGCAGCTTCGGGACAGGGTTCCCCCTGAACACTGAAGCTTTCTTT CASSFGTGFPLNTEAFF
TRBJ1-5 TRBD1 NA TRBV15 TGTGCCACCAGCAGAGGAGGGACAGGCAATGATTATAGCAATCAGCCCCAGCATTTT CATSRGGTGNDYSNQPQHF
TRBJ2-7 TRBD1 NA TRBV29-1 TGCAGCGTTGAAGTGATAAGGACAGGGGGCGAGCAGTACTTC CSVEVIRTGGEQYF
TRBJ1-4 NA NA TRBV3-1/TRBV3-2 TGTGCCAGCAGCCAAGGGGCAGGGCGTAATGAAAAACTGTTTTTT CASSQGAGRNEKLFF
TRBJ1-6 NA NA TRBV12-2 TGTGCAAGTCGTCCCCCCCCGGGACAGGGGTGGCATTCACCCCTCCACTTT CASRPPPGQGWHSPLHF
TRBJ1-5 TRBD1 NA TRBV7-2 TGTGCCAGCAGCACCCGGACAGGGGAGGGCAATCAGCCCCAGCATTTT CASSTRTGEGNQPQHF
TRBJ2-3 NA once TRBV5-4 TGTGCCAGCAGCTTGGCCGGCACAGATACGCAGTATTTT CASSLAGTDTQYF
TRBJ1-1 NA NA TRBV18 TGTGCCAGCTCACCACAAGCCGGCCAGGGACTAGGGGAAGCTTTCTTT CASSPQAGQGLGEAFF
TRBJ2-3 NA NA TRBV28 TGTGCCACCGGAAGTCGGCAGGCCGTAAGCACAGATACGCAGTATTTT CATGSRQAVSTDTQYF
TRBJ1-1 NA NA TRBV18 TGTGCCAGCTCACCTCCTCGCGGGGAGAACACTGAAGCTTTCTTT CASSPPRGENTEAFF
TRBJ1-5 NA NA TRBV7-6 TGTGCCAGCAGCTTAGCGGGGCAGGGGCGCCGTTATTGCCCGTATAGCAATCAGCCCCAGCATTTT CASSLAGQGRRYCPYSNQPQHF
TRBJ2-5 TRBD2 NA TRBV19 TGTGCCAGTAGTAGGACTAGCGGGGGGCCAGAAGAGACCCAGTACTTC CASSRTSGGPEETQYF
TRBJ2-1 NA NA TRBV5-1 TGCGCCAGCAGCTTGGACAGACACAATGAGCAGTTCTTC CASSLDRHNEQFF
TRBJ1-6 NA NA TRBV5-1 TGCGCCAGCAGCTTAACGGGGAACTATAATTCACCCCTCCACTTT CASSLTGNYNSPLHF
TRBJ2-3 TRBD2 NA TRBV6-5 TGTGCCACCAGAGCGGGGGTAAGCACAGATACGCAGTATTTT CATRAGVSTDTQYF
TRBJ1-1 TRBD1 NA TRBV2 TGTGCCAGCACTTCGGCAGGGGGCTTCACTGAAGCTTTCTTT CASTSAGGFTEAFF
TRBJ2-3 NA NA TRBV11-2 TGTGCCAGCAGCTGGGGGGGCGGGAGCGCAGATACGCAGTATTTT CASSWGGGSADTQYF
TRBJ2-7 TRBD1 NA TRBV5-4 TGTGCCAGCAGCCCAGGTGGGACAGGGCCCTACGAGCAGTACTTC CASSPGGTGPYEQYF
TRBJ1-5 NA NA TRBV7-8 TGTGCCAGCAGCGTTAATAGCAATCAGCCCCAGCATTTT CASSVNSNQPQHF
TRBJ2-3 TRBD2 NA TRBV10-3 TGTGCCATCAGCGACGGACTAGATTTCGCAGATACGCAGTATTTT CAISDGLDFADTQYF
TRBJ2-7 NA NA TRBV4-1 TGCGCCAGCAGCCCCCGGGGAACTGACTACGAGCAGTACTTC CASSPRGTDYEQYF
TRBJ1-2 TRBD1 NA TRBV6-5 TGTGCCAGCAGTTACCTGGACAGGGCCGGTTATGGCTACACCTTC CASSYLDRAGYGYTF
TRBJ2-7 NA NA TRBV12-3/TRBV12-4 TGTGCCAGCAGTTTTGGAGGGTACGAGCAGTACTTC CASSFGGYEQYF
TRBJ2-2 NA NA TRBV11-1 TGTGCCAGCAGCTTAAAGAACGGGAACACCGGGGAGCTGTTTTTT CASSLKNGNTGELFF
TRBJ2-3 TRBD1 once TRBV6-1 TGTGCCAGCAGTGACGGACAGGGGGCTTCTACGCAGTATTTT CASSDGQGASTQYF
TRBJ1-1 NA NA TRBV2 TGTGCCAGCAGTGAAGCCTCGGGACTCCTCGGGTCTGAAGCTTTCTTT CASSEASGLLGSEAFF
TRBJ2-6 NA NA TRBV5-1 TGCGCCAGCAGCCTCCCTGGAGGTGGGGCCAACGTCCTGACTTTC CASSLPGGGANVLTF
TRBJ1-3 NA NA TRBV2 TGTGCCAGCAGTGTCATAGGGGGCTCTGGAAACACCATATATTTT CASSVIGGSGNTIYF
TRBJ2-2 NA NA TRBV19 TGTGCCAGTAGCCCTGCCGGGGAGCTGTTTTTT CASSPAGELFF
TRBJ1-2 TRBD1 NA TRBV25-1 TGTGCCAGCAGTTCAGATCGGGACAGTGTTTTATTCAACTATGGCTACACCTTC CASSSDRDSVLFNYGYTF
TRBJ1-1 NA NA TRBV4-1 TGCGCCAGCAGCCTCCACGGGGGGGTAGATAACACTGAAGCTTTCTTT CASSLHGGVDNTEAFF
TRBJ1-1 TRBD1 NA TRBV18 TGTGCCAGCTCACCACCGGGACAGACACTTGAAGCTTTCTTT CASSPPGQTLEAFF
TRBJ2-7 NA NA TRBV12-5 TGTGCTAGTGGTTTAGCCGAGCAGTACTTC CASGLAEQYF
TRBJ2-1 TRBD2 NA TRBV11-2 TGTGCCAGCAGCCCGTGGTCGTCAGCGGGGGTTGAGCAGTTCTTC CASSPWSSAGVEQFF
TRBJ1-2 TRBD1 NA TRBV29-1 TGCAGCGCCTCGACAGGGAAGGACTATGGCTACACCTTC CSASTGKDYGYTF
TRBJ2-7 TRBD1 NA TRBV10-3 TGTGCCATCAGTGACACACAGGGGAACGAGCAGTACTTC CAISDTQGNEQYF
TRBJ1-3 NA once TRBV2 TGTGCCAGCAAGGTACAGGGTTTTGGTCACACCATATATTTT CASKVQGFGHTIYF
TRBJ1-2 NA NA TRBV5-4 TGTGCCGGGACCGGAGGGGCTTCCTATGGCTACACCTTC CAGTGGASYGYTF
TRBJ2-5 TRBD2 NA TRBV2 TGTGCCAGCAGTCATCGAGGGGCTAGCGGGCAAGAGACCCAGTACTTC CASSHRGASGQETQYF
TRBJ2-5 TRBD1 NA TRBV5-1 TGCGCCAGCACGACAGGGCGCCAAGAGACCCAGTACTTC CASTTGRQETQYF
TRBJ1-4 TRBD1 NA TRBV7-8 TGTGCCAGCAGCTTACCGGACAGGGAGAAGGGTAATGAAAAACTGTTTTTT CASSLPDREKGNEKLFF
TRBJ1-1 NA NA TRBV28 TGTGCCAGCAGCCCAGGATGGTCCAGGACTGAAGCTTTCTTT CASSPGWSRTEAFF
TRBJ2-5 NA NA TRBV6-1 TGTGCCAGCAGTGCCTCCATAGGAGGTTGGGCTAGGACCCAAGAGACCCAGTACTTC CASSASIGGWARTQETQYF
TRBJ2-7 NA once TRBV19 TGTGCCAGTAGTATCAGGGGGGCCGCCTACGAGCAGTACTTC CASSIRGAAYEQYF
TRBJ1-4 NA once TRBV6-5 TGTGCCAGCAGCGGGGGGTCTCAGGGAAACGAAAAACTGTTTTTT CASSGGSQGNEKLFF
TRBJ2-3 TRBD2 NA TRBV6-5 TGTGCCAGCAGTTACTCAGCGGGAGGGTTGGATACGCAGTATTTT CASSYSAGGLDTQYF